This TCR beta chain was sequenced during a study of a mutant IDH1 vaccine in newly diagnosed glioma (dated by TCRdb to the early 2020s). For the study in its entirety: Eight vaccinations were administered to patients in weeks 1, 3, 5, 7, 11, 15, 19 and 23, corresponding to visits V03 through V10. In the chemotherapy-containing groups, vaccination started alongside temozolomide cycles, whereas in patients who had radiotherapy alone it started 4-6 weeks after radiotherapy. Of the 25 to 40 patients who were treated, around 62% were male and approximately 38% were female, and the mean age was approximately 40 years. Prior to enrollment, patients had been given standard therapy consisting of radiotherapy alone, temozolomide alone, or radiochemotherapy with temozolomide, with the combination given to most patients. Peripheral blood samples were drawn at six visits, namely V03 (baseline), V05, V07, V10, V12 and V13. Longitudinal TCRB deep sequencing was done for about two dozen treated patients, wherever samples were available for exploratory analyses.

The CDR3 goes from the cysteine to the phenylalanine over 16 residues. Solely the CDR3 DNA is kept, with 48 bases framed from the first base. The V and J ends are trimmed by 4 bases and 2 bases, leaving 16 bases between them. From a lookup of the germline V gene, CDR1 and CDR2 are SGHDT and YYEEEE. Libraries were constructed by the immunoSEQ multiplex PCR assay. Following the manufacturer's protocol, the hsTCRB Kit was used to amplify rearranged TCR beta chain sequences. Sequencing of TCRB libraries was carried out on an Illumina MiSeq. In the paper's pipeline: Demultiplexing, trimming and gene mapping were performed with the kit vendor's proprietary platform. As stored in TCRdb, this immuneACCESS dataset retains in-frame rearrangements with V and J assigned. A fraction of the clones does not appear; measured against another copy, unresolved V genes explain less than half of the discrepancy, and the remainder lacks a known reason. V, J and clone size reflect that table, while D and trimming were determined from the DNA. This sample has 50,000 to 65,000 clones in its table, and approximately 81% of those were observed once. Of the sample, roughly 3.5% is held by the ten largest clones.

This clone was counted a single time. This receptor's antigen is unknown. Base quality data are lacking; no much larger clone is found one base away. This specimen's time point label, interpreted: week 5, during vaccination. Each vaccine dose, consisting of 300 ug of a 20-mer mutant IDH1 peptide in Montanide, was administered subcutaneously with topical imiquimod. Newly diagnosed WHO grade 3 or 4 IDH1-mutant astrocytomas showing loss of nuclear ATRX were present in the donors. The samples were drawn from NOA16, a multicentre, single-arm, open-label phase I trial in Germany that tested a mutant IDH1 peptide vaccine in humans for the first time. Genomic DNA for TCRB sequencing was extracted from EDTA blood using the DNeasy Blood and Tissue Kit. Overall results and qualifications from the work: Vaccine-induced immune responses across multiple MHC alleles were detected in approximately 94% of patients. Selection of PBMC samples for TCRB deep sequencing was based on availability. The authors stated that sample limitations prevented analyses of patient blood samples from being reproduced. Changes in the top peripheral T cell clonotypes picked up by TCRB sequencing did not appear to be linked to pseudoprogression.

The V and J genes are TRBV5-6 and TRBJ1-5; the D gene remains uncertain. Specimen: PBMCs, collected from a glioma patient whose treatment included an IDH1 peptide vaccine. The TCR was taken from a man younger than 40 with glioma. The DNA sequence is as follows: TGTGCCAGCAGCCGAAGGTCTCTGTGGGGCAATCAGCCCCAGCATTTT. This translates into CASSRRSLWGNQPQHF.